These 2 T cell receptor beta chains were all obtained from the same sample, sequenced in a study of CD8+CD57+ T cells in acquired aplastic anemia. Investigators profiled TCR beta VDJ and CDR3 from genomic DNA template. TCRdb re-analysed the reads in MiXCR, keeping a single row per CDR3 protein. The sample has roughly 150,000 distinct CDR3 sequences, over 40% seen once. Individuals selected for sequencing had exhibited CD8+CD57+ cell expansion on flow cytometry. Material: sorted CD4+, CD8+, or CD8+CD57+ T cells (not recorded which) from PBMCs. These receptors all come from a human donor with aplastic anemia.

This clonotype has a count of ten or more. The chain has TRBV19 and TRBJ1-5; D uncertain. The germline gives CDR1 LNHDA, CDR2 SQIVND (reference sequence). V lost 5 bases and J 0 bases, leaving 11 bases between the germline ends. The CDR3 runs 15 residues. The CDR3 here is CASSVVGSSNQPQHF. The CDR3 nucleotides are TGTGCCAGTAGTGTCGTGGGGTCTAGCAATCAGCCCCAGCATTTT. Variable domain in full (rest from reference TRBV19 and TRBJ1-5): DGGITQSPKYLFRKEGQNVTLSCEQNLNHDAMYWYRQDPGQGLRLIYYSQIVNDFQKGDIAEGYSVSREKKESFPLTVTSAQKNPTAFYLCASSVVGSSNQPQHFGDGTRLSIL.

This rearrangement joins TRBV2 to TRBJ1-2; D call uncertain. V was pared by 5 bases and J by 6 bases, with 22 bases between. From germline, CDR1 is SNHLY and CDR2 FYNNEI. The CDR3 spans 16 residues. The CDR3 here is CASSLPLRAIYHGYTF. CDR3 DNA sequence: TGTGCCAGCAGTCTACCCCTTCGGGCAATCTACCATGGCTACACCTTC.